The clone carrying this TCR beta chain was found many times. Sample time point: sample taken at primary tumor resection. TCR cDNA molecules each carried a unique molecular identifier. In TCRdb, the 5' RACE reads were re-called with MiXCR into one record per CDR3 protein. The profile covers about 78,000 distinct CDR3 sequences, with 8% appearing a single time and 6.8% taken by the ten largest. This sample is drawn from a study of spatial heterogeneity in lung cancer. The CDR3 is 14 residues long. The ends were cut back, 8 bases at V and 6 bases at J, with 17 bases in the middle. Per germline, CDR1 MNHEY and CDR2 SMNVEV (reference sequence).

V usage is TRBV27 and J usage is TRBJ2-1, with D unresolved. The sequence was obtained from a male donor with early-stage non-small cell lung cancer. Sequencing used PBMCs, obtained at surgery. As DNA, the CDR3 is TGTGCCAGCGCGTTGAGTAAATGGGGCAATGAGCAGTTCTTC. It encodes CASALSKWGNEQFF.